This T cell receptor beta chain is from a study of blood T cell repertoires in COVID-19. The authors' processing: Estimation of nucleated cell counts was performed using reference gene primer amplification. Assay used: immunoSEQ multiplex PCR; TCRdb lists only in-frame clones, some missing. V, J and clone size were drawn from that table, and D and trimming were deduced from the DNA. The table lists under 250,000 clones, over 70% of them singletons. The length of the CDR3 is 12 residues. The ends were cut back, 7 bases at V and 3 bases at J, with 9 bases in the middle. The chain is built from TRBV12-3 or TRBV12-4 and TRBJ1-1, with no clear D. This clonotype was sampled from a middle-aged man with active or convalescent COVID-19. The sequencing sample was made of peripheral blood. CDR3 region: CASTGGYTEAFF. CDR3 nucleotides: TGTGCCAGCACCGGCGGGTACACTGAAGCTTTCTTT.